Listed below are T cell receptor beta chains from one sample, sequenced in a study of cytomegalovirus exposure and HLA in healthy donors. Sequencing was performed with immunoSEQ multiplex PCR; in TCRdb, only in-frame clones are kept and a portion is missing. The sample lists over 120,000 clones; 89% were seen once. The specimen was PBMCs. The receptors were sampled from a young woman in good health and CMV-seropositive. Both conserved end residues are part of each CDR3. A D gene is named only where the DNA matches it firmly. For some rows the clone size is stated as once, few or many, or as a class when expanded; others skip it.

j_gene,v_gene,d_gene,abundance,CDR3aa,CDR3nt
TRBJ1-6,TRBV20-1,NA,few,CSARDRGALHF,TGCAGTGCTAGAGATCGGGGGGCCCTCCACTTT
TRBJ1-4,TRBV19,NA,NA,CATATNEKLFF,TGTGCCACCGCAACTAATGAAAAACTGTTTTTT
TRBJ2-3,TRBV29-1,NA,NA,CSVETDLSTDTQYF,TGCAGCGTTGAAACTGATCTGAGCACAGATACGCAGTATTTT
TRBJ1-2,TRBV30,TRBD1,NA,CAWEQPGQVNYGYTF,TGTGCCTGGGAACAGCCGGGACAGGTTAACTATGGCTACACCTTC
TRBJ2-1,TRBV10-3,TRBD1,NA,CAIKSSGTAYNEQFF,TGTGCCATCAAATCGTCCGGGACAGCTTACAATGAGCAGTTCTTC
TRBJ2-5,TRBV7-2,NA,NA,CASSPRDLPVETQYF,TGTGCCAGCAGTCCCCGGGACTTGCCGGTGGAGACCCAGTACTTC
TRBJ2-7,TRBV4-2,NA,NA,CASSQEHPTYEQYF,TGTGCCAGCAGCCAAGAGCACCCTACCTACGAGCAGTACTTC
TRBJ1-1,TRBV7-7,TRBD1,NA,CASSAGTGGEAFF,TGTGCCAGCAGCGCCGGGACAGGGGGGGAAGCTTTCTTT
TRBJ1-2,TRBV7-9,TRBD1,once,CASSPDRGLSGYTF,TGTGCCAGCAGCCCGGACAGGGGGCTGAGTGGCTACACCTTC
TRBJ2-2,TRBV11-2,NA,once,CASSDRTGELFF,TGTGCCAGCAGCGATAGAACCGGGGAGCTGTTTTTT
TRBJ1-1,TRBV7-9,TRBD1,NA,CASSSRQGDTEAFF,TGTGCCAGCAGCTCCCGACAGGGAGACACTGAAGCTTTCTTT
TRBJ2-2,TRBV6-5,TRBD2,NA,CASSYRAGGSTGELFF,TGTGCCAGCAGTTACCGAGCGGGGGGGAGCACCGGGGAGCTGTTTTTT
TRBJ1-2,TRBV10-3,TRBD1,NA,CAISRTGRNYGYTF,TGTGCCATCAGCCGGACAGGGCGGAACTATGGCTACACCTTC
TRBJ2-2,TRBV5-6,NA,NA,CASRGGPLNTGELFF,TGTGCCAGCAGGGGGGGGCCCCTCAACACCGGGGAGCTGTTTTTT
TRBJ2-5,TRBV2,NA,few,CASSQAGSSPGKTQYF,TGTGCCAGCAGTCAAGCCGGGAGTTCCCCGGGGAAGACCCAGTACTTC
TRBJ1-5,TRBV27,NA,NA,CASSSGVARVSRQPQHF,TGTGCCAGCAGTTCAGGGGTCGCTCGGGTATCACGGCAGCCCCAGCATTTT
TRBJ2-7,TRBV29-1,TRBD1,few,CSVEGGQGYYEQYF,TGCAGCGTTGAAGGGGGACAGGGTTACTACGAGCAGTACTTC
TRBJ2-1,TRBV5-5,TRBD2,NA,CASSFLAGASNEQFF,TGTGCCAGCAGCTTTCTAGCGGGGGCTTCCAATGAGCAGTTCTTC
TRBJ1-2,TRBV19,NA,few,CASSITPGERYGYTF,TGTGCCAGTAGTATTACCCCCGGTGAGCGCTATGGCTACACCTTC
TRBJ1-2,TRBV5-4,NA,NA,CASSSPEGTNYGYTF,TGTGCCAGCAGCTCGCCGGAGGGAACTAACTATGGCTACACCTTC
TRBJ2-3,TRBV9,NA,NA,CASSVEGDDTDTQYF,TGTGCCAGCAGCGTAGAGGGGGACGACACAGATACGCAGTATTTT
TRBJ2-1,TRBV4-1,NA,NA,CASSQAHDSYNEQFF,TGCGCCAGCAGCCAAGCACACGACAGTTACAATGAGCAGTTCTTC
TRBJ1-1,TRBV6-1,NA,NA,CASSVRGNTEAFF,TGTGCCAGCAGTGTCCGCGGGAACACTGAAGCTTTCTTT
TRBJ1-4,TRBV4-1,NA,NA,CASSRPRGDEKLFF,TGCGCCAGCAGCCGACCCCGGGGTGATGAAAAACTGTTTTTT
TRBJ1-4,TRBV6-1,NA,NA,CASSAYRRGANEKLFF,TGTGCCAGCAGTGCCTACAGGAGGGGAGCTAATGAAAAACTGTTTTTT
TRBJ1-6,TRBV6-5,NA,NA,CASSYSLGGESPLHF,TGTGCCAGCAGTTACTCCCTGGGGGGGGAGTCACCCCTCCACTTT
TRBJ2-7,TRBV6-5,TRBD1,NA,CASSYRQGAYYEQYF,TGTGCCAGCAGTTACCGACAGGGGGCCTACTACGAGCAGTACTTC
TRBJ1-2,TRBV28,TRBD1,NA,CASSLWRGHGYTF,TGTGCCAGCAGTTTATGGAGGGGGCATGGCTACACCTTC
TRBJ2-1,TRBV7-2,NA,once,CASSLAPSGLQFF,TGTGCCAGCAGCTTAGCGCCTTCGGGACTCCAGTTCTTC
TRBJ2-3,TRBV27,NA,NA,CASKGEGRTDTQYF,TGTGCCAGCAAGGGAGAGGGCCGCACAGATACGCAGTATTTT
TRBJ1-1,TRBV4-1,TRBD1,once,CASSQPPEDRQNTEAFF,TGCGCCAGCAGCCAACCCCCTGAGGACAGGCAGAACACTGAAGCTTTCTTT
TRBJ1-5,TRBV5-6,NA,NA,CASSHGGESNQPQHF,TGTGCCAGCAGCCATGGAGGTGAGAGCAATCAGCCCCAGCATTTT
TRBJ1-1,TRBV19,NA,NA,CASSLGVSLNTEAFF,TGTGCCAGTAGTTTAGGAGTTTCCTTGAACACTGAAGCTTTCTTT
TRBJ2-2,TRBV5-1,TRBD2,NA,CASSSPSGAGTGELFF,TGCGCCAGCAGCTCCCCTAGCGGGGCTGGCACCGGGGAGCTGTTTTTT
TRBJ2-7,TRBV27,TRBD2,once,CASSSGGLGEQYF,TGTGCCAGCAGTTCGGGGGGGCTGGGCGAGCAGTACTTC
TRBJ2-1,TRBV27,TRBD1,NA,CASSVGQGVYEQFF,TGTGCCAGCAGTGTGGGACAGGGAGTCTATGAGCAGTTCTTC
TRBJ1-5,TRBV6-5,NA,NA,CASLGGFSNQPQHF,TGTGCCAGCCTAGGCGGTTTTAGCAATCAGCCCCAGCATTTT
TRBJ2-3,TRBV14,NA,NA,CASSQERHTDTQYF,TGTGCCAGCAGCCAAGAGCGGCACACAGATACGCAGTATTTT
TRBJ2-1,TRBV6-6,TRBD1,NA,CASSYPRDRAYNEQFF,TGTGCCAGCAGTTACCCCCGGGACAGAGCCTACAATGAGCAGTTCTTC
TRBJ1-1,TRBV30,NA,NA,CAWSVWAANEAFF,TGTGCCTGGAGTGTGTGGGCAGCTAATGAAGCTTTCTTT
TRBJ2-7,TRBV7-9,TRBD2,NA,CASSLDGGGAYEQYF,TGTGCCAGCAGCTTAGACGGCGGGGGGGCCTACGAGCAGTACTTC
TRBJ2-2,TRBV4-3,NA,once,CASSQDMRTPSNTGELFF,TGCGCCAGCAGCCAAGATATGAGGACACCCTCGAACACCGGGGAGCTGTTTTTT
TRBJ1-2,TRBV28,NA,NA,CASSTNGQSGYTF,TGTGCCAGCAGTACAAACGGACAGTCTGGCTACACCTTC
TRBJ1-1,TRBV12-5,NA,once,CASGLRVPRMPGTEAFF,TGTGCTAGTGGTTTGCGGGTCCCCCGTATGCCCGGCACTGAAGCTTTCTTT
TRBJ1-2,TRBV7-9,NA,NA,CASSFFRGNYGYTF,TGTGCCAGCAGCTTTTTCAGGGGTAACTATGGCTACACCTTC
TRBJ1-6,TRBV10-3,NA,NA,CAISESTPNSPLHF,TGTGCCATCAGTGAGTCGACTCCTAATTCACCCCTCCACTTT
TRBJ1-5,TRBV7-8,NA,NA,CASSLEERPQPQHF,TGTGCCAGCAGCTTAGAGGAGAGGCCTCAGCCCCAGCATTTT
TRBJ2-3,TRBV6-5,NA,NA,CASSPVYLGADTQYF,TGTGCCAGCAGCCCCGTGTACCTCGGAGCAGATACGCAGTATTTT
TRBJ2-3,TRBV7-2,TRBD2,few,CASQTGGADTQYF,TGTGCCAGCCAGACGGGGGGGGCAGATACGCAGTATTTT